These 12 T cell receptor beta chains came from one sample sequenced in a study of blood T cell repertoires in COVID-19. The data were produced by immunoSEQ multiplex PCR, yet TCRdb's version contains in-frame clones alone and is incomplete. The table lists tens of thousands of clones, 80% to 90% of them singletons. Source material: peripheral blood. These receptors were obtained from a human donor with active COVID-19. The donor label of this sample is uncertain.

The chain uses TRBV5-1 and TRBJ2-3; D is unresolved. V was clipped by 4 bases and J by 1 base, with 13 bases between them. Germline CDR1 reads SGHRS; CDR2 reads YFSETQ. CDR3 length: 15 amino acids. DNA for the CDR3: TGCGCCAGCAGCCCCTCCTCACGGGGCACAGATACGCAGTATTTT. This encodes CASSPSSRGTDTQYF.

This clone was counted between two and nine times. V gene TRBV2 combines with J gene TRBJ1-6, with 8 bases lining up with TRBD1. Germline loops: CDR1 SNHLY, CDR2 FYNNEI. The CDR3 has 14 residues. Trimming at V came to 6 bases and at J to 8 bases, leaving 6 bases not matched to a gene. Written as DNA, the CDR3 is TGTGCCAGCAGACGAGACAGGGGTTATTCACCCCTCCACTTT. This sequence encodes CASRRDRGYSPLHF.

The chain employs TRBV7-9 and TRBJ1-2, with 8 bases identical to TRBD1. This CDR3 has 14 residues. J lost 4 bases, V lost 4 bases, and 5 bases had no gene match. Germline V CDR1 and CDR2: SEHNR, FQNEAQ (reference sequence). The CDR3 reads CASSSAGTGYGYTF. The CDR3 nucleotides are TGTGCCAGCAGCTCAGCCGGGACAGGCTATGGCTACACCTTC.

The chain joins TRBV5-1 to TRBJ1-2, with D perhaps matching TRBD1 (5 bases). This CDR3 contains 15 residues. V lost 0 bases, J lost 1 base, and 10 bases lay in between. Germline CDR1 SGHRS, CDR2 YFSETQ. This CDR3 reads CASSLDRDFNYGYTF. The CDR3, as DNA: TGCGCCAGCAGCTTGGATCGGGACTTTAACTATGGCTACACCTTC.

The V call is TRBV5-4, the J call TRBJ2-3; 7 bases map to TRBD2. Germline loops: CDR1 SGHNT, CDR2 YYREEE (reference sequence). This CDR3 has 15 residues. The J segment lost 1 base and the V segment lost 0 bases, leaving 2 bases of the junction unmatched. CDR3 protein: CASSLGLAGTDTQYF. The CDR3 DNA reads TGTGCCAGCAGCTTGGGTCTAGCGGGCACAGATACGCAGTATTTT.

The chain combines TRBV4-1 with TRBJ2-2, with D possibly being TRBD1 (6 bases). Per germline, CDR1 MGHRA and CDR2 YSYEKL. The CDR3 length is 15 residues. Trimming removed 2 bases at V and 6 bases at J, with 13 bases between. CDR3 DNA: TGCGCCAGCAGCCAAAACAGGGTGGGCGCCGGGGAGCTGTTTTTT. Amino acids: CASSQNRVGAGELFF.

CDR3: CASSREEKTSLAEQFF. DNA for the CDR3: TGTGCCAGCAGCCGCGAGGAAAAAACTAGTCTGGCTGAGCAGTTCTTC. This chain links TRBV13 with TRBJ2-1; D is possibly TRBD2 (5 bases). Between the trimmed V and J ends, which lost 5 bases and 9 bases, there was a span of 23 bases. The CDR3 contains 16 residues. The V gene's germline CDR1 is PRHDT and CDR2 FYEKMQ (reference sequence).

CDR3 in amino acids: CASSFGSGYEQFF. Written as DNA, the CDR3 is TGTGCCAGCAGCTTCGGGAGTGGGTATGAGCAGTTCTTC. The chain uses TRBV5-6 and TRBJ2-1, with D possibly TRBD2 on 6 matching bases. V shed 2 bases and J shed 8 bases, with 11 bases lying between them. The CDR3 consists of 13 residues. Germline V gene sequence: CDR1 SGHDT, CDR2 YYEEEE.

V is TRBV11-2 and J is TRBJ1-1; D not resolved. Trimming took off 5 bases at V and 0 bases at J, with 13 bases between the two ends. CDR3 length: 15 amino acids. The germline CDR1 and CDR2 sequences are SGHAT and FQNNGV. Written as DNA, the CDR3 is TGTGCCAGCAGCCTTCCTCGACACCTGAACACTGAAGCTTTCTTT. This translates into CASSLPRHLNTEAFF.

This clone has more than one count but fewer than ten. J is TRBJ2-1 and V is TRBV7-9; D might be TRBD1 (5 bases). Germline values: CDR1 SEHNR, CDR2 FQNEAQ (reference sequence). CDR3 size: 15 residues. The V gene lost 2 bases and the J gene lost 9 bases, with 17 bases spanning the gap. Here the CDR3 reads CASSLSLPGSSEQFF. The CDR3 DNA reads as TGTGCCAGCAGCTTATCGCTCCCAGGGTCCAGTGAGCAGTTCTTC.

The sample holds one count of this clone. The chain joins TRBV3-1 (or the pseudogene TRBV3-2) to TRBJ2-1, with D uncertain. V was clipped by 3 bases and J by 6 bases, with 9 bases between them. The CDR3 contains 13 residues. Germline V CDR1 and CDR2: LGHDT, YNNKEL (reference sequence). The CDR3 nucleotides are TGTGCCAGCAGCCAGTCTATGCCCAATGAGCAGTTCTTC. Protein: CASSQSMPNEQFF.

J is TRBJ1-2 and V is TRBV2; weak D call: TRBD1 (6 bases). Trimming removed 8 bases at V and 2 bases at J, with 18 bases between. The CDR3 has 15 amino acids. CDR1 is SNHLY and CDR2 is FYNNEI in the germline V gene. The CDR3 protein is CASERNGQGNYGYTF. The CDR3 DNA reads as TGTGCCAGCGAGAGAAACGGCCAGGGGAACTATGGCTACACCTTC.